This T cell receptor (beta chain) was sequenced for a study of PD-1 blockade in classical Hodgkin lymphoma. Relapse after autologous stem cell transplantation occurred in every patient, and brentuximab vedotin exposure varied. This CDR3 has 15 amino acids. CDR1 and CDR2 (germline): MDHEN, SYDVKM. The J segment lost 0 bases and the V segment lost 8 bases, leaving 9 bases of the junction unmatched. Method: immunoSEQ multiplex PCR; TCRdb's copy keeps in-frame clones and lacks some. The sample consists of about 110,000 clones, 80% to 90% of them appearing once. V and J are TRBV28 and TRBJ1-2; 7 bases map to TRBD1. This receptor was obtained from a human donor with classical Hodgkin lymphoma. Sequencing used peripheral blood mononuclear cells (PBMCs), obtained before the second cycle of nivolumab. The CDR3 loop is CASLGQAVANYGYTF. The CDR3, as DNA: TGTGCCAGCCTAGGACAGGCCGTAGCTAACTATGGCTACACCTTC.